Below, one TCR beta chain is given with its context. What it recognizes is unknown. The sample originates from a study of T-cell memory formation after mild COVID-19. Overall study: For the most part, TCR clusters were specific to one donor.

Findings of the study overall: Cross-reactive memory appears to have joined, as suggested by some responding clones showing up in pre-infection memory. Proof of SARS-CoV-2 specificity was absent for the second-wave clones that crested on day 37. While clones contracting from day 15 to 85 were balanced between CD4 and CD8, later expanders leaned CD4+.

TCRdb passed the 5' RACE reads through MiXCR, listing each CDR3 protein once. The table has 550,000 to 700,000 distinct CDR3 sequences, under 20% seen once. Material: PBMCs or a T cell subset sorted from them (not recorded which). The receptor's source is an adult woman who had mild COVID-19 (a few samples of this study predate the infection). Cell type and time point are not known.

This CDR3 reads CASSLTGEEKLFF. Written as DNA, the CDR3 is TGTGCCAGCAGTCTTACAGGGGAGGAAAAACTGTTTTTT. The V and J genes are TRBV27 and TRBJ1-4; 7 bases are a match to TRBD1. The trim removed 5 bases at V and 8 bases at J, leaving 5 bases unmatched. The CDR3 spans 13 residues. Looked up from germline, CDR1 is MNHEY and CDR2 is SMNVEV (reference sequence).